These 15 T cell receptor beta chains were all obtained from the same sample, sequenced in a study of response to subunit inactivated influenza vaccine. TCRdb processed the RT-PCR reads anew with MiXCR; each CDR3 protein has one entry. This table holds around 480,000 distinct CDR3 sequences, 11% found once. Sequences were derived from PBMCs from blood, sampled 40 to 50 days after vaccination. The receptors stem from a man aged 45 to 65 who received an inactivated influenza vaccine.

CDR3 bases: TGTGCCAGCAGCCCCGGTGAATCTTGGGATTACGAGCAGTACTTC. Translated, it gives CASSPGESWDYEQYF. This chain joins TRBV6-1 and TRBJ2-7; no clear D gene. Trimming cost V 6 bases and J 4 bases, with 19 bases left between them. The CDR3 runs 15 residues. Looked up from germline, CDR1 is MNHNS and CDR2 is SASEGT.

CDR3 sequence (DNA): TGTGCCAGCAGCCCCGGAGATAGCGGGAATGAGCAGTTCTTC. Encoded protein: CASSPGDSGNEQFF. The rearrangement links TRBV5-6 to TRBJ2-1; 7 bases agree with TRBD2. The V segment lost 4 bases and the J segment 7 bases; nucleotides outside the gene matches: 8. The CDR3 covers 14 residues. Germline V lookup: CDR1 SGHDT, CDR2 YYEEEE.

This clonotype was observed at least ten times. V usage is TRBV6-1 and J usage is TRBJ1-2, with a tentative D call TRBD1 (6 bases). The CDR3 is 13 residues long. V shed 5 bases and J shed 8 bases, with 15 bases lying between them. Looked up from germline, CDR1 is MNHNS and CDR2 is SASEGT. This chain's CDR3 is CASSRSDRRGYTF. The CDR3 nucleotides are TGTGCCAGCAGTCGATCGGACAGACGAGGCTACACCTTC.

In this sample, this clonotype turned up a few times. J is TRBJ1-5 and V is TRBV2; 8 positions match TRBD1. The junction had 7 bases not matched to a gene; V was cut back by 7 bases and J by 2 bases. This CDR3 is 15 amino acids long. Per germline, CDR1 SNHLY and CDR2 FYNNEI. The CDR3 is CASKVSGGGNQPQHF. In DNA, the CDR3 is TGTGCCAGCAAGGTGTCAGGGGGCGGCAATCAGCCCCAGCATTTT.

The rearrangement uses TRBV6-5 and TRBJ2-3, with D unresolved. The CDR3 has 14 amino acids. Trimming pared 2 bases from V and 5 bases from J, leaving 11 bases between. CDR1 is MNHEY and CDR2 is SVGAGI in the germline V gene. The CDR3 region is CASSYPQLGDTQYF. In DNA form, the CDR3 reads TGTGCCAGCAGTTACCCCCAACTCGGAGATACGCAGTATTTT.

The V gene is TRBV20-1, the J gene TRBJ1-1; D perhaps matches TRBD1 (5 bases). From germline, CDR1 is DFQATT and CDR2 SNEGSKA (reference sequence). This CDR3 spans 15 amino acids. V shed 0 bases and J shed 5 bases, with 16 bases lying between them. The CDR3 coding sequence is TGCAGTGCTAGAGATCAGTCGGGGCTTGGAACTGAAGCTTTCTTT. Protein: CSARDQSGLGTEAFF.

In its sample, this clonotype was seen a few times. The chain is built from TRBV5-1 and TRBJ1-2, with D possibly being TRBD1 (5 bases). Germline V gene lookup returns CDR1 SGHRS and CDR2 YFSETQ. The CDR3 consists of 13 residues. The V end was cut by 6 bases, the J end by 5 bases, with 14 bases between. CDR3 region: CASTRGQNYGYTF. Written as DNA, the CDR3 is TGCGCCAGCACCCGGGGCCAGAATTATGGCTACACCTTC.

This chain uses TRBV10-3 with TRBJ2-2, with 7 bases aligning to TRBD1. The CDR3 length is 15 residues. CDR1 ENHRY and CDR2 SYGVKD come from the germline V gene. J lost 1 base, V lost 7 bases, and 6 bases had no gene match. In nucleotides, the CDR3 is TGTGCCATCAACCGGGGACAGTTGAACACCGGGGAGCTGTTTTTT. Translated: CAINRGQLNTGELFF.

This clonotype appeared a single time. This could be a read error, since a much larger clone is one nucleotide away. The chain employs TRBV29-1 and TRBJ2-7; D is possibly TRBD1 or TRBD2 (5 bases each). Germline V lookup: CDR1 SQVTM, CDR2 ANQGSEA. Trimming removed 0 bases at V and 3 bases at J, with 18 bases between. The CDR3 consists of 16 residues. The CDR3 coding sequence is TGCAGCGTTGAAGAGAGATTGGGACGAGGCCTCTACGAGCAGTACTTC. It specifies CSVEERLGRGLYEQYF.

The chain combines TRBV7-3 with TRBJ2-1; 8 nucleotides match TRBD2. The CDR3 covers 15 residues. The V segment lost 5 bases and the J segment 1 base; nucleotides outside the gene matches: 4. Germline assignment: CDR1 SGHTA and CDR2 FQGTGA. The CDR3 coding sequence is TGTGCCAGCAGCATAGCGGGGCCTTCCTACAATGAGCAGTTCTTC. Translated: CASSIAGPSYNEQFF.

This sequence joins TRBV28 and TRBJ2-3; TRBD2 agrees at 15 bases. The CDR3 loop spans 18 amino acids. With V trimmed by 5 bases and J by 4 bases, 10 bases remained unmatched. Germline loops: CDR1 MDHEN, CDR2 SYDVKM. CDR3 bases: TGTGCCAGCAGTGCCTGGACTAGCGGGAGGGGCAGAGCAGATACGCAGTATTTT. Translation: CASSAWTSGRGRADTQYF.

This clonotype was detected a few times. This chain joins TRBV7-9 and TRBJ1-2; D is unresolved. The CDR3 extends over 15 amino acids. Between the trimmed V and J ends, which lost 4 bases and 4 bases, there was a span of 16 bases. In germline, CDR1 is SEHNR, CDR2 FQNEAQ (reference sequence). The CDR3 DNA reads TGTGCCAGCAGCTCGTCGACGGTCCCAATCTATGGCTACACCTTC. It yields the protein CASSSSTVPIYGYTF. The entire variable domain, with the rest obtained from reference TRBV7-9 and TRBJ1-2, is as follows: DTGVSQNPRHKITKRGQNVTFRCDPISEHNRLYWYRQTLGQGPEFLTYFQNEAQLEKSRLLSDRFSAERPKGSFSTLEIQRTEQGDSAMYLCASSSSTVPIYGYTFGSGTRLTVV.

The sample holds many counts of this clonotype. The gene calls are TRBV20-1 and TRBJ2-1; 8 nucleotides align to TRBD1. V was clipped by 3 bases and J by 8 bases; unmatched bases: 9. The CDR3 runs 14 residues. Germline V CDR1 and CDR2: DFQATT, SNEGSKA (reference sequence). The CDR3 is CSASGTGFPDEQFF. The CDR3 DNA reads TGCAGTGCTAGCGGGACAGGTTTTCCAGATGAGCAGTTCTTC.

The CDR3 region has the DNA TGTGCCAGCAGCCAATACCCCCCATATACGGGAGACACCGGGGAGCTGTTTTTT. This translates into CASSQYPPYTGDTGELFF. The chain recombines TRBV11-2 with TRBJ2-2; D may be TRBD2 (6 bases). This CDR3 has 18 amino acids. V shed 5 bases and J shed 3 bases, with 22 bases lying between them. Germline CDR1 SGHAT, CDR2 FQNNGV. The complete variable domain, with remaining parts taken from reference TRBV11-2 and TRBJ2-2, reads EAGVAQSPRYKIIEKRQSVAFWCNPISGHATLYWYQQILGQGPKLLIQFQNNGVVDDSQLPKDRFSAERLKGVDSTLKIQPAKLEDSAVYLCASSQYPPYTGDTGELFFGEGSRLTVL.

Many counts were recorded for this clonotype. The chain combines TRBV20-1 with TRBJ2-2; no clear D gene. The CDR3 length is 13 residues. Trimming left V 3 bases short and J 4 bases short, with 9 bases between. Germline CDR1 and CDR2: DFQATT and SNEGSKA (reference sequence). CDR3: CSASGRLTGELFF. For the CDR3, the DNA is TGCAGTGCTAGCGGCAGACTCACCGGGGAGCTGTTTTTT.